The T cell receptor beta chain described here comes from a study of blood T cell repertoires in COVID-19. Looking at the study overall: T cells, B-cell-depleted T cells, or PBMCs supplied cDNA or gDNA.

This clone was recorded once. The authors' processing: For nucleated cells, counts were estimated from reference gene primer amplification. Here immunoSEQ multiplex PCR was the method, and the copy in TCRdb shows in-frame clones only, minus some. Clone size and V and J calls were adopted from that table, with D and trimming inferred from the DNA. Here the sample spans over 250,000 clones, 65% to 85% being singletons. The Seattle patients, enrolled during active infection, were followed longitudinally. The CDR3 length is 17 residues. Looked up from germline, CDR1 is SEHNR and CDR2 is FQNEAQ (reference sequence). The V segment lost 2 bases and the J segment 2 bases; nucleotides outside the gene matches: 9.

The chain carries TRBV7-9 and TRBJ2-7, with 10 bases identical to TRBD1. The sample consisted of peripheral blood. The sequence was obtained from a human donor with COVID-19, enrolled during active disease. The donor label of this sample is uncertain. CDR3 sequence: CASSLLPGQGGTYEQYF. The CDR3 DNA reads TGTGCCAGCAGCTTATTACCTGGACAGGGGGGAACCTACGAGCAGTACTTC.